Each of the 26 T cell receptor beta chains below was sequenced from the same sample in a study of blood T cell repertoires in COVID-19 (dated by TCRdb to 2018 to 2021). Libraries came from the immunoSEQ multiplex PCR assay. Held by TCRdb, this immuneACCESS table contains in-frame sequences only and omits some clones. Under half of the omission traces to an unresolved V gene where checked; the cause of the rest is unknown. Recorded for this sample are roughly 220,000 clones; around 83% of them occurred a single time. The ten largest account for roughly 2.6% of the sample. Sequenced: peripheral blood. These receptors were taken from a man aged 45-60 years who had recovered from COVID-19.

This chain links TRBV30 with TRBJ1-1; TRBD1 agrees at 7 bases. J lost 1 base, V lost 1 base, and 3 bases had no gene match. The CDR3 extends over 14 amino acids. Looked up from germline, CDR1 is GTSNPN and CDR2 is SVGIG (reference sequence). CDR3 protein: CAWSGQGRNTEAFF. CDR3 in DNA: TGTGCCTGGAGTGGACAGGGCCGGAACACTGAAGCTTTCTTT. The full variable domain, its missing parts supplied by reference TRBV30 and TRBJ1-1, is SQTIHQWPATLVQPVGSPLSLECTVEGTSNPNLYWYRQAAGRGLQLLFYSVGIGQISSEVPQNLSASRPQDRQFILSSKKLLLSDSGFYLCAWSGQGRNTEAFFGQGTRLTVV.

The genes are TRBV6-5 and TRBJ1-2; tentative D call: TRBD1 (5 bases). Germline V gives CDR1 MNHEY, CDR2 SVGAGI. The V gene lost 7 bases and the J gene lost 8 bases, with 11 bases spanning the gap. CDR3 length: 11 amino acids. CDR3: CASIQVNGYTF. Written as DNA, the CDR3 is TGTGCCAGCATACAGGTTAACGGCTACACCTTC.

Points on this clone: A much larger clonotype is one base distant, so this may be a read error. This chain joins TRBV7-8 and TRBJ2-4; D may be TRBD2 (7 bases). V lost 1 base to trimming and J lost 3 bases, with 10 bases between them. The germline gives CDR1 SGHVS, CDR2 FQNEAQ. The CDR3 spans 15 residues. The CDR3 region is CASSLEGGGKNIQYF. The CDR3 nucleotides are TGTGCCAGCAGCTTAGAGGGGGGGGGCAAAAACATTCAGTACTTC.

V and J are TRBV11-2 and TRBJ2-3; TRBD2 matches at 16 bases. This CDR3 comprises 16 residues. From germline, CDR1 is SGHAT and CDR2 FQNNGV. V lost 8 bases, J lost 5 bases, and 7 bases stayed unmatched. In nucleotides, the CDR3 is TGTGCCAGCTTGAGGGGACTAGCGGGAGGGCAAGATACGCAGTATTTT. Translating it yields CASLRGLAGGQDTQYF.

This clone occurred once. The DNA for the CDR3 is TGTGCCAGCAGTTTAGCGGGAACCTACAATGAGCAGTTCTTC. This sequence encodes CASSLAGTYNEQFF. The V gene is TRBV28, the J gene TRBJ2-1; D is possibly TRBD2 (6 bases). From germline, CDR1 is MDHEN and CDR2 SYDVKM. V shed 2 bases and J shed 2 bases, with 7 bases lying between them. The CDR3 length is 14 residues.

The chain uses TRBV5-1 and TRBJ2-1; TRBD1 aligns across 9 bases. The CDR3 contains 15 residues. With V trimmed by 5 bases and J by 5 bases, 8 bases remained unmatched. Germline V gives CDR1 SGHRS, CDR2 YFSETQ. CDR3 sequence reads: CASSLLQGANNEQFF. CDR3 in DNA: TGCGCCAGCAGTCTCCTACAGGGGGCGAACAATGAGCAGTTCTTC. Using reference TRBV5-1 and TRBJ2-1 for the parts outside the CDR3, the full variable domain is KAGVTQTPRYLIKTRGQQVTLSCSPISGHRSVSWYQQTPGQGLQFLFEYFSETQRNKGNFPGRFSGRQFSNSRSEMNVSTLELGDSALYLCASSLLQGANNEQFFGPGTRLTVL.

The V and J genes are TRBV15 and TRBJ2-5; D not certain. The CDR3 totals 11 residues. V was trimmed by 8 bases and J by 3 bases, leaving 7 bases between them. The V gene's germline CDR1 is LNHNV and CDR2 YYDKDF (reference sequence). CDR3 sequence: CATASEETQYF. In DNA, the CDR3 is TGTGCCACCGCCTCGGAAGAGACCCAGTACTTC.

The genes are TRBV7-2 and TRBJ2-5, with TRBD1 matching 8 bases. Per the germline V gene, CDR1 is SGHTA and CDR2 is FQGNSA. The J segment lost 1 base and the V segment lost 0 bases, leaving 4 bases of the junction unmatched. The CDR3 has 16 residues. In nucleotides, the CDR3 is TGTGCCAGCAGCTTAGCGGTTACAGGGGGCCAAGAGACCCAGTACTTC. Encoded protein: CASSLAVTGGQETQYF.

The CDR3 is CSVVLGTGIYEQYF. DNA for the CDR3: TGCAGCGTTGTCCTCGGGACAGGGATATACGAGCAGTACTTC. This sequence joins TRBV29-1 and TRBJ2-7; TRBD1 aligns across 9 bases. Germline V gene data show CDR1 as SQVTM and CDR2 as ANQGSEA. V lost 4 bases and J lost 4; bases outside the gene matches: 8. The CDR3 extends over 14 amino acids.

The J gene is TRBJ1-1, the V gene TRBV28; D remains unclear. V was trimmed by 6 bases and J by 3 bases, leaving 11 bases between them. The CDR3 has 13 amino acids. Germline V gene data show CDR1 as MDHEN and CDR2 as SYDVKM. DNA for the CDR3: TGTGCCAGCAGAAACACCTTACACACTGAAGCTTTCTTT. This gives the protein CASRNTLHTEAFF.

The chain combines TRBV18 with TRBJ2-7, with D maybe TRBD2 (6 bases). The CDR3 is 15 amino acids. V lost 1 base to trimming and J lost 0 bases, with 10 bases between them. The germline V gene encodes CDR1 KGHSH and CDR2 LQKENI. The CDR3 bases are TGTGCCAGCTCACCACGGACGACTAGCTCCTACGAGCAGTACTTC. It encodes CASSPRTTSSYEQYF.

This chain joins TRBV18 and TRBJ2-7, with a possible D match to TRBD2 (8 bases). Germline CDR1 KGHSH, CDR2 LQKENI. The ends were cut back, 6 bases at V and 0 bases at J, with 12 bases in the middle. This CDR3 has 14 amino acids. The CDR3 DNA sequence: TGTGCCAGCTCGACAGGGACTAGCTCCTACGAGCAGTACTTC. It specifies CASSTGTSSYEQYF.

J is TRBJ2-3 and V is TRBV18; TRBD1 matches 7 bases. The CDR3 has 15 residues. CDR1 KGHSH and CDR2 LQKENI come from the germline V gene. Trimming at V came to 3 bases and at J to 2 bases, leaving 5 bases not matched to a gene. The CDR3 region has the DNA TGTGCCAGCTCACCTACAGGGGCGGTCACAGATACGCAGTATTTT. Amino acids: CASSPTGAVTDTQYF. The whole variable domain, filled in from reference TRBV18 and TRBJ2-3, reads NAGVMQNPRHLVRRRGQEARLRCSPMKGHSHVYWYRQLPEEGLKFMVYLQKENIIDESGMPKERFSAEFPKEGPSILRIQQVVRGDSAAYFCASSPTGAVTDTQYFGPGTRLTVL.

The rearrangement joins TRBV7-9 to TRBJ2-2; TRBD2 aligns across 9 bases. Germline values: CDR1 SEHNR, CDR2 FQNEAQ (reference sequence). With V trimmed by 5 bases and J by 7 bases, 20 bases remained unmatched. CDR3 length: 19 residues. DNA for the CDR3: TGTGCCAGCAGCCCAAACGCCCAACTAGCGGGTAGGCTAAACGGGGAGCTGTTTTTT. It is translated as CASSPNAQLAGRLNGELFF.

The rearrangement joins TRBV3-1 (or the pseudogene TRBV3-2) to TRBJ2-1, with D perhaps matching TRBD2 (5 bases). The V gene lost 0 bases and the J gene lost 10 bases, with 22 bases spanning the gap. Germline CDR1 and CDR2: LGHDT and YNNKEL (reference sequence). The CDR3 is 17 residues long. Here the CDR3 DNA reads TGTGCCAGCAGCCAAGATCTGGCATCAAGGACCCGACTAGAGCAGTTCTTC. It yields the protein CASSQDLASRTRLEQFF.

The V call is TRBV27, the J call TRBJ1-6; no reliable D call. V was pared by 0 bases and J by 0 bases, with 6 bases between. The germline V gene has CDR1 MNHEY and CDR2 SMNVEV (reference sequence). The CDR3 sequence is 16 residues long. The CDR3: CASSLSQVSYNSPLHF. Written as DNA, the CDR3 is TGTGCCAGCAGTTTATCGCAGGTCTCCTATAATTCACCCCTCCACTTT.

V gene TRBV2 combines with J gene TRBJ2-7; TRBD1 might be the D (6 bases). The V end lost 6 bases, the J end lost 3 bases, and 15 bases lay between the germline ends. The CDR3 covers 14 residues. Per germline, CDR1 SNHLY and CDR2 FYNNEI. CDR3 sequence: CASRYRDINYEQYF. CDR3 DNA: TGTGCCAGCAGGTACCGGGACATCAACTACGAGCAGTACTTC.

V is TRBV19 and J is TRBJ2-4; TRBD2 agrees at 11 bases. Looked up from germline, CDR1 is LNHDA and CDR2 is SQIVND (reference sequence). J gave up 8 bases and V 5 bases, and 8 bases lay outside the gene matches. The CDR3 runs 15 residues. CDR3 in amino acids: CASSATSGSLDIQYF. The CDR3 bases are TGTGCCAGTAGTGCCACTAGCGGGAGCTTGGACATTCAGTACTTC.

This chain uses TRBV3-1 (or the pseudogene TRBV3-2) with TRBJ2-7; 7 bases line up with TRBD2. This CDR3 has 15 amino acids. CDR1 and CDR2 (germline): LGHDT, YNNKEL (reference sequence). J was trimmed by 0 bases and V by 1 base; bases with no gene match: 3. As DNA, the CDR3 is TGTGCCAGCAGCCAAGCGGGAGGACCCTCCTACGAGCAGTACTTC. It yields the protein CASSQAGGPSYEQYF.

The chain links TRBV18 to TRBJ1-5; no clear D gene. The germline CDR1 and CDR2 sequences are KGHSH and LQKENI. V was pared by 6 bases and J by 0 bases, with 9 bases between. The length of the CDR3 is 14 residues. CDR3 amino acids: CASSPQASNQPQHF. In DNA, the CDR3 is TGTGCCAGCTCTCCTCAGGCTAGCAATCAGCCCCAGCATTTT.

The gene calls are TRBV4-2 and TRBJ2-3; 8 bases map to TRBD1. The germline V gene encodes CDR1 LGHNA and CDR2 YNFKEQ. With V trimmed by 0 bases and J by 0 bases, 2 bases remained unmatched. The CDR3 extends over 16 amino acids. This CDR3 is CASSQETGVSTDTQYF. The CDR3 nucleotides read TGTGCCAGCAGCCAAGAGACAGGGGTTAGCACAGATACGCAGTATTTT.

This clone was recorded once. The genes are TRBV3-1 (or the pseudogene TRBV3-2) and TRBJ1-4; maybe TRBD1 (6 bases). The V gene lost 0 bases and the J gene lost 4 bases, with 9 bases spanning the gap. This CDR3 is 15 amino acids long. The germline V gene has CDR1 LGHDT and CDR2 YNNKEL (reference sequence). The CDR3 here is CASSQETGFNEKLFF. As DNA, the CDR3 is TGTGCCAGCAGCCAAGAGACAGGATTTAATGAAAAACTGTTTTTT.

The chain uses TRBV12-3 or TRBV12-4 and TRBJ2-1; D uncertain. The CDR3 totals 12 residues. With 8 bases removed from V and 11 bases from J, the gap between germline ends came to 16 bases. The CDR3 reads CASSWYFGQQFF. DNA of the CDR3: TGTGCCAGCTCGTGGTATTTTGGCCAGCAGTTCTTC.

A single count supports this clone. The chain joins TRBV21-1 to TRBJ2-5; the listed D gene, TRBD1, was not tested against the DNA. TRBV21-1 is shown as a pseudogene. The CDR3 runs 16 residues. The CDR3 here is CASSPERTGGRETQYF. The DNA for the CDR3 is TGTGCCAGCAGCCCCGAGAGGACAGGGGGTCGAGAGACCCAGTACTTC.

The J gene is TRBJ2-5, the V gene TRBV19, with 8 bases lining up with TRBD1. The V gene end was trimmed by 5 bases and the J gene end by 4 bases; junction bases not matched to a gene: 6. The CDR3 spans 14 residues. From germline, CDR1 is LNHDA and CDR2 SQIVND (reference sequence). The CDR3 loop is CASSLQGGGETQYF. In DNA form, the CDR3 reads TGTGCCAGTAGTTTACAGGGGGGTGGAGAGACCCAGTACTTC.

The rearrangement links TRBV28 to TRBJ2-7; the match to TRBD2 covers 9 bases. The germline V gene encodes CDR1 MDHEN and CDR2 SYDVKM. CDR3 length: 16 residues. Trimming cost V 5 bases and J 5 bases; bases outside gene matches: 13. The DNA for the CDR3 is TGTGCCAGCAGTCCCACCCGGGTTGCGGGAGGGCACGAGCAGTACTTC. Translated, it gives CASSPTRVAGGHEQYF.